The following is a T cell receptor (beta chain) sequence with its context. Germline CDR1 and CDR2: KGHDR and SFDVKD. CDR3 length: 15 residues. After removal of 3 bases from V and 3 bases from J, the junction contained 4 bases not matched to a gene. This sample was taken from a study of control samples from healthy donors and cancer patients. The table came from immunoSEQ multiplex PCR; TCRdb's copy has only in-frame clones and leaves some out. The table includes under 150,000 clones, around 87% detected once. This rearrangement joins TRBV24-1 to TRBJ1-3; TRBD1 aligns across 7 bases. Sample: blood. This TCR derives from a man aged 40-50 years in good health. The CDR3: CATSDKQGNGNTIYF. The CDR3 DNA follows: TGTGCCACCAGTGATAAACAGGGGAATGGAAACACCATATATTTT.